The 24 T cell receptor beta chains reported below all come from one sample, sequenced in a study of graft-versus-host responses after intestinal transplantation. Both intraepithelial and lamina propria lymphocytes were released by processing graft tissue. Libraries were prepared by immunoSEQ multiplex PCR; TCRdb keeps only in-frame clonotypes and omits some of them. The data contain roughly 17,000 clones, approximately 79% of them singletons. The sequences come from ileum tissue, collected 17 days after transplant. Every receptor here comes from a human patient who received an intestinal transplant, so some T cells may come from the graft donor.

V usage is TRBV7-2 and J usage is TRBJ2-7; TRBD2 is a possible D gene (6 bases). Looked up from germline, CDR1 is SGHTA and CDR2 is FQGNSA. The CDR3 has 13 residues. Trimming pared 3 bases from V and 4 bases from J, leaving 10 bases between. CDR3 loop: CASSFSRGYEQYF. CDR3 nucleotide sequence: TGTGCCAGCAGCTTTTCACGGGGGTACGAGCAGTACTTC.

This clone appeared a few times. The rearrangement links TRBV4-2 to TRBJ2-7; TRBD2 matches at 8 bases. CDR1 and CDR2 from the germline V gene are LGHNA and YNFKEQ. CDR3 length: 17 residues. The J segment lost 3 bases and the V segment lost 0 bases, leaving 10 bases of the junction unmatched. CDR3 nucleotide sequence: TGTGCCAGCAGCCAAGATCCATCAGGCGGGGGGATCTACGAGCAGTACTTC. The encoded protein is CASSQDPSGGGIYEQYF.

V usage is TRBV4-1 and J usage is TRBJ2-1; 11 bases are a match to TRBD2. The CDR3 contains 15 residues. The V segment lost 4 bases and the J segment 3 bases; nucleotides outside the gene matches: 2. Germline V gene data show CDR1 as MGHRA and CDR2 as YSYEKL. DNA for the CDR3: TGCGCCAGCAGCCGTGGACTAGCGGGCTACAATGAGCAGTTCTTC. As protein: CASSRGLAGYNEQFF.

The V gene is TRBV7-2, the J gene TRBJ2-1, with 7 nucleotides matching TRBD2. From germline, CDR1 is SGHTA and CDR2 FQGNSA. The CDR3 contains 16 residues. V was pared by 2 bases and J by 1 base, with 5 bases of the junction left unmatched. As DNA, the CDR3 is TGTGCCAGCAGCTTAAGTAGGCGGGAGTCCTACAATGAGCAGTTCTTC. Its translation: CASSLSRRESYNEQFF.

The V call is TRBV5-1, the J call TRBJ2-5, with 7 bases that match TRBD2. Germline lookup yields CDR1 SGHRS and CDR2 YFSETQ. The CDR3 has 15 residues. Trimming cost V 5 bases and J 3 bases; bases outside gene matches: 10. The CDR3 coding sequence is TGCGCCAGCAGGGGGGGGTATGATTCTAAAGAGACCCAGTACTTC. Translated: CASRGGYDSKETQYF.

This clone was counted a single time. The gene calls are TRBV7-9 and TRBJ2-7; possibly TRBD2 for D (5 bases). Germline V lookup: CDR1 SEHNR, CDR2 FQNEAQ (reference sequence). The CDR3 extends over 14 amino acids. Trimming shortened V by 1 base and J by 4 bases, and 11 bases separated the two germline ends. The CDR3 DNA follows: TGTGCCAGCAGCTTAGACGGGAAGCTGTACGAGCAGTACTTC. This codes for CASSLDGKLYEQYF.

V gene TRBV11-3 combines with J gene TRBJ2-1, with no clear D. This CDR3 region has 11 residues. The V and J ends lost 4 bases and 4 bases respectively, with 2 bases between them. CDR1 SGHNT and CDR2 YENEEA come from the germline V gene. Here the CDR3 DNA reads TGTGCCAGCAGCTATTACAATGAGCAGTTCTTC. As protein: CASSYYNEQFF.

This chain links TRBV19 with TRBJ1-1, with D unclear. This CDR3 has 13 residues. Germline CDR1 LNHDA, CDR2 SQIVND (reference sequence). V was clipped by 3 bases and J by 2 bases, with 7 bases between them. CDR3 nucleotides: TGTGCCAGTAGTATTTTCAAAAACACTGAAGCTTTCTTT. Protein product: CASSIFKNTEAFF.

The genes are TRBV5-1 and TRBJ2-3; D uncertain. V was clipped by 4 bases and J by 2 bases, with 11 bases between them. CDR3 length: 14 residues. Germline CDR1 is SGHRS and CDR2 is YFSETQ. CDR3 amino acids: CASSRSVSTDTQYF. Here the CDR3 DNA reads TGCGCCAGCAGCCGCAGCGTGTCCACAGATACGCAGTATTTT.

The rearrangement uses TRBV11-2 and TRBJ1-2; D is perhaps TRBD1 (5 bases). V was shortened by 2 bases and J by 6 bases, with 28 bases between the two germline ends. Germline V gene sequence: CDR1 SGHAT, CDR2 FQNNGV. This CDR3 is 19 amino acids long. CDR3 bases: TGTGCCAGCAGCTTAAGTGGTGGCTGGAGGGAACGGGGGGATCATGGCTACACCTTC. Its protein is CASSLSGGWRERGDHGYTF.

V usage is TRBV4-1 and J usage is TRBJ2-3; D gene ambiguous. This CDR3 has 14 residues. The germline V and J ends were trimmed by 1 base and 2 bases, with 7 bases remaining between them. Germline V gene data show CDR1 as MGHRA and CDR2 as YSYEKL. The CDR3 region is CASSQGSNTDTQYF. CDR3 nucleotide sequence: TGCGCCAGCAGCCAAGGTTCGAACACAGATACGCAGTATTTT.

The rearrangement links TRBV2 to TRBJ2-5; TRBD2 matches 8 bases. This CDR3 is 15 amino acids long. V gave up 1 base and J gave up 5 bases; unmatched junction bases: 6. Germline CDR1 and CDR2: SNHLY and FYNNEI. This chain's CDR3 is CASSEGAGGGETQYF. The CDR3 DNA reads as TGTGCCAGCAGTGAAGGGGCGGGAGGAGGCGAGACCCAGTACTTC.

This clone was counted a few times. This chain uses TRBV2 with TRBJ2-7; TRBD2 agrees at 10 bases. Germline V gene data show CDR1 as SNHLY and CDR2 as FYNNEI. Trimming cost V 8 bases and J 2 bases; bases outside gene matches: 6. This CDR3 region has 14 residues. The DNA of the CDR3 is TGTGCCAGCGCTAGCGGGAGTATCACCTACGAGCAGTACTTC. This codes for CASASGSITYEQYF.

This clone has only one observation. The chain joins TRBV28 to TRBJ2-7, with 8 bases matching TRBD1. The CDR3 spans 15 residues. Trimming at V came to 3 bases and at J to 5 bases, leaving 9 bases not matched to a gene. Germline lookup yields CDR1 MDHEN and CDR2 SYDVKM. The CDR3 loop reads CASSFWQGARDEQYF. The CDR3 coding sequence is TGTGCCAGCAGTTTCTGGCAGGGGGCGCGGGACGAGCAGTACTTC.

The chain is built from TRBV28 and TRBJ1-5; D not resolved. The V and J ends lost 5 bases and 3 bases respectively, with 17 bases between them. The CDR3 sequence is 16 residues long. In germline, CDR1 is MDHEN, CDR2 SYDVKM. The CDR3 here is CASSTADFGFNQPQHF. The CDR3 nucleotides are TGTGCCAGCAGTACTGCCGATTTCGGGTTCAATCAGCCCCAGCATTTT.

This chain links TRBV6-5 with TRBJ1-1; D is possibly TRBD1 (5 bases). CDR1 MNHEY and CDR2 SVGAGI come from the germline V gene. Trimming took off 5 bases at V and 7 bases at J, with 8 bases between the two ends. The CDR3 loop spans 11 amino acids. The CDR3 region is CASSIGGEAFF. CDR3 nucleotides: TGTGCCAGCAGTATCGGGGGTGAAGCTTTCTTT.

V and J are TRBV5-1 and TRBJ2-4; 13 bases match TRBD2. V was clipped by 0 bases and J by 0 bases; unmatched bases: 6. The CDR3 is made up of 19 amino acids. CDR1 and CDR2 from the germline V gene are SGHRS and YFSETQ. Here the CDR3 reads CASSLALAGGPGAKNIQYF. For the CDR3, the DNA is TGCGCCAGCAGCTTGGCACTAGCGGGAGGGCCTGGAGCCAAAAACATTCAGTACTTC.

This chain uses TRBV9 with TRBJ2-1; 8 positions agree with TRBD1. V dropped 4 bases and J dropped 5; count of bases not matched to a gene: 11. The length of the CDR3 is 16 residues. Germline V gene lookup returns CDR1 SGDLS and CDR2 YYNGEE. CDR3: CASSSTRDRWDNEQFF. Here the CDR3 DNA reads TGTGCCAGCAGCTCCACCCGGGACAGGTGGGACAATGAGCAGTTCTTC.

Only a few counts were recorded for this clone. The chain combines TRBV6-5 with TRBJ2-7; possibly TRBD1 or TRBD2 for D (5 bases each). Per the germline V gene, CDR1 is MNHEY and CDR2 is SVGAGI. V was clipped by 6 bases and J by 6 bases, with 18 bases between them. The CDR3 is 14 amino acids. The DNA for the CDR3 is TGTGCCAGCAGCCCCGGGACGCTTTCGGCCGAGCAGTACTTC. Protein product: CASSPGTLSAEQYF.

The chain uses TRBV28 and TRBJ2-4; TRBD2 might be the D (5 bases). Germline V gene data show CDR1 as MDHEN and CDR2 as SYDVKM. The CDR3 extends over 19 amino acids. Trimming removed 1 base at V and 0 bases at J, with 19 bases between. DNA of the CDR3: TGTGCCAGCAGTTTATTGCCCACCCTTAGCGCCCTAGCCAAAAACATTCAGTACTTC. It codes for CASSLLPTLSALAKNIQYF.

On this clone: A read error may produce the germline difference seen at one junction end. For the CDR3, the DNA is TGTGCCGTCAGTGAGTCCCCTTCCCAACTAGCGGGATTGGGGGCGACCCAGTACTTC. This encodes CAVSESPSQLAGLGATQYF. This chain uses TRBV10-3 with TRBJ2-5; TRBD2 matches 10 bases. CDR1 is ENHRY, CDR2 SYGVKD, per germline. CDR3 length equals 19 residues.

V and J are TRBV25-1 and TRBJ1-6; D not resolved. Trimming removed 0 bases at V and 10 bases at J, with 13 bases between. The germline V gene has CDR1 MGHDK and CDR2 SYGVNS. The CDR3 loop spans 15 amino acids. In nucleotides, the CDR3 is TGTGCCAGCAGTGAATACCAGCTCGGGTCCTCACCCCTCCACTTT. This codes for CASSEYQLGSSPLHF.

This chain uses TRBV5-8 with TRBJ1-4; TRBD1 agrees at 7 bases. Germline-derived CDR1 and CDR2 are SGHTS and YDEGEE. The ends lost 0 bases at V and 7 bases at J; junction bases unmatched: 3. The CDR3 runs 14 residues. CDR3 in amino acids: CASSLGQGSEKLFF. CDR3 coding DNA: TGTGCCAGCAGCTTGGGACAGGGAAGTGAAAAACTGTTTTTT.

The table lists this clone with a few counts. This chain links TRBV29-1 with TRBJ1-3, with no clear D. The CDR3 consists of 13 residues. The V end was cut by 4 bases, the J end by 0 bases, with 7 bases between. Germline assignment: CDR1 SQVTM and CDR2 ANQGSEA. The chain's CDR3 is CSVGSSSGNTIYF. CDR3 sequence (DNA): TGCAGCGTTGGGTCCTCCTCTGGAAACACCATATATTTT.